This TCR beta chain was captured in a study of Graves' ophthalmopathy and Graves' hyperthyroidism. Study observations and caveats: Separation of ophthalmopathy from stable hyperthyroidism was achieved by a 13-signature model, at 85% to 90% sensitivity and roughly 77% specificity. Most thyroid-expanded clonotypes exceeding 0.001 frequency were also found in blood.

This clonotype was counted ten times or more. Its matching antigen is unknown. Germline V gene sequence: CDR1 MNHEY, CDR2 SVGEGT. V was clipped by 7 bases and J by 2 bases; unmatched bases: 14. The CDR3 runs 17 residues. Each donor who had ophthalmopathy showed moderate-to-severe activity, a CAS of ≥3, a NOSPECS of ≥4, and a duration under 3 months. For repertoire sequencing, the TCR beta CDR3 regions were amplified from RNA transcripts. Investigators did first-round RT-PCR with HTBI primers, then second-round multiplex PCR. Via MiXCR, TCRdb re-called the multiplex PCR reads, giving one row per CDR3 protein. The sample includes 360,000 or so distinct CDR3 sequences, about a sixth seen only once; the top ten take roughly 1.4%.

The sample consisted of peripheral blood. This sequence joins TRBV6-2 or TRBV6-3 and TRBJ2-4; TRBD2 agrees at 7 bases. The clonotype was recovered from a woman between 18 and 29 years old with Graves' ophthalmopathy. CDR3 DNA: TGTGCCAGCAACTCACCCAGCGGGGCCAATACCAAAAACATTCAGTACTTC. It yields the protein CASNSPSGANTKNIQYF.